These 2 T cell receptor beta chains originate from one sample sequenced in a study of T cell responses to AZD1222 COVID-19 vaccine. Clones were read by immunoSEQ multiplex PCR, and TCRdb kept only the in-frame ones, dropping some. The profile shows about 110,000 clones, about 80% of them singletons. This material consisted of peripheral blood, taken on day 0 of AZD1222 vaccination. The receptors stem from an adult in good health.

The chain joins TRBV24-1 to TRBJ2-7; tentative D call: TRBD1 (6 bases). The CDR3 is 13 amino acids. V lost 5 bases and J lost 5, with 12 bases in between. CDR1 is KGHDR, CDR2 SFDVKD, per germline. CDR3 nucleotide sequence: TGTGCCACCAGTGCCTGGGGGCAGGACGAGCAGTACTTC. Its protein is CATSAWGQDEQYF.

The CDR3 is CASSYGLLGNTIYF. In DNA form, the CDR3 reads TGTGCCAGCAGTTACGGCCTCTTGGGAAACACCATATATTTT. This chain joins TRBV6-2 or TRBV6-3 and TRBJ1-3; no clear D gene. V lost 2 bases to trimming and J lost 4 bases, with 9 bases between them. Germline CDR1 reads MNHEY; CDR2 reads SVGEGT. This CDR3 has 14 residues.